This T cell receptor (beta chain) emerged from a study of regulatory T cells in long-lasting Graves disease. Germline loops: CDR1 MNHEY, CDR2 SVGEGT. V lost 5 bases to trimming and J lost 0 bases, with 5 bases between them. This CDR3 spans 14 amino acids. In the case of this clonotype: A far larger clone is a single base away, which makes a read error likely.

Time point meaning: persistent/refractory GD, antithyroid drugs over 5 years with positive TRAb. Researchers made the TCR library from RNA that was extracted from PBMCs. Building of the TCR beta libraries involved iRepertoire HTBI primers and Arm-PCR of CDR3 regions. A single record per CDR3 protein comes from TCRdb applying MiXCR to the multiplex PCR reads. The sample holds around 300,000 distinct CDR3 sequences, approximately 20% seen once. The receptor comes from a female donor with Graves disease. The chain links TRBV6-2 or TRBV6-3 to TRBJ2-6, with D uncertain. The input for sequencing was peripheral blood mononuclear cells (PBMCs), taken when the disease was refractory, from a patient treated with antithyroid drugs. Here the CDR3 reads CASSEDSGANVLTF. CDR3 in DNA: TGTGCCAGCAGTGAAGACTCTGGGGCCAACGTCCTGACTTTC.